This TCR beta chain was recovered during a study of human T cells and chemical hapten exposure. Time point indicated: pre-sensitization, week 0. Stated treatment: therapeutic diphenylcyclopropenone sensitization with weekly scalp DPC. TCRdb used MiXCR to reprocess the RACE reads, holding one entry per CDR3 protein. The table records 270,000 or so distinct CDR3 sequences, approximately 8% of them present only once. Germline values: CDR1 SGHDT, CDR2 YYEEEE. The CDR3 runs 14 residues. Trimming removed 1 base from V and 8 bases from J; junction bases left unmatched: 3. V usage is TRBV5-6 and J usage is TRBJ1-6; TRBD1 matches 7 bases. The receptor was derived from a man between 18 and 35 years old with alopecia areata. Some clones in this sample may be carry-over from other donors' samples. The specimen comprised whole blood, sampled in connection with sensitization to the hapten diphenylcyclopropenone (DPC). CDR3 sequence: CASSLITGDSPLHF. DNA for the CDR3: TGTGCCAGCAGCTTGATAACAGGGGATTCACCCCTCCACTTT. The complete variable domain, with remaining parts taken from reference TRBV5-6 and TRBJ1-6, reads DAGVTQSPTHLIKTRGQQVTLRCSPKSGHDTVSWYQQALGQGPQFIFQYYEEEERQRGNFPDRFSGHQFPNYSSELNVNALLLGDSALYLCASSLITGDSPLHFGNGTRLTVT.